These 6 T cell receptor beta chains came from one sample sequenced in a study of blood T cell repertoires in COVID-19. Profiling relied on immunoSEQ multiplex PCR, and the TCRdb table lists in-frame clones only, not all of them. The table records just under 300,000 clones, more than 75% of them present only once. Sequencing was carried out using peripheral blood. Every receptor here comes from a man in his sixties or seventies with acute or convalescent COVID-19.

The rearrangement uses TRBV6-6 and TRBJ2-1; D not certain. The V end was cut by 2 bases, the J end by 5 bases, with 7 bases between. There are 13 residues in the CDR3. The germline V gene encodes CDR1 MNHNY and CDR2 SVGAGI (reference sequence). The CDR3 DNA follows: TGTGCCAGCAGTTACCTAGAAAACAATGAGCAGTTCTTC. It is translated as CASSYLENNEQFF.

The CDR3 sequence: CATHSDIRYNEQFF. CDR3 bases: TGTGCCACCCACTCAGACATTCGGTACAATGAGCAGTTCTTC. V and J are TRBV10-3 and TRBJ2-1; D is undetermined. CDR1 and CDR2 from the germline V gene are ENHRY and SYGVKD. The length of the CDR3 is 14 residues. Trimming cost V 10 bases and J 4 bases, with 17 bases left between them.

The chain recombines TRBV30 with TRBJ1-4; D unclear. The CDR3 is made up of 13 amino acids. Per the germline V gene, CDR1 is GTSNPN and CDR2 is SVGIG (reference sequence). V lost 4 bases to trimming and J lost 0 bases, with 6 bases between them. The CDR3 DNA follows: TGTGCCTGGACTTTTGCAACTAATGAAAAACTGTTTTTT. It translates to CAWTFATNEKLFF.

The chain joins TRBV5-1 to TRBJ2-7; possibly TRBD2 for D (6 bases). Germline V gene data show CDR1 as SGHRS and CDR2 as YFSETQ. This CDR3 spans 16 amino acids. V was clipped by 4 bases and J by 2 bases, with 19 bases between them. CDR3 loop: CASSGRGTLSAYEQYF. For the CDR3, the DNA is TGCGCCAGCAGCGGGCGGGGAACTCTAAGCGCCTACGAGCAGTACTTC.

The chain recombines TRBV28 with TRBJ2-1; D might be TRBD2 (7 bases). CDR3 length equals 16 residues. Germline-derived CDR1 and CDR2 are MDHEN and SYDVKM. The V end lost 3 bases, the J end lost 3 bases, and 15 bases lay between the germline ends. The CDR3 sequence is CASSLGGARDYNEQFF. CDR3 nucleotide sequence: TGTGCCAGCAGTTTGGGGGGGGCGCGGGACTACAATGAGCAGTTCTTC.

The rearrangement uses TRBV4-3 and TRBJ1-3; TRBD1 aligns across 8 bases. The germline V gene has CDR1 LGHNA and CDR2 YSLEER. The CDR3 loop spans 16 amino acids. The junction had 8 bases not matched to a gene; V was cut back by 5 bases and J by 2 bases. CDR3 region: CASSFRGRLTGNTIYF. CDR3 coding DNA: TGCGCCAGCAGCTTCAGGGGGCGACTTACTGGAAACACCATATATTTT.